Below are 32 T cell receptor beta chains sequenced from a single sample in a study of shared clonotypes between healthy human individuals. Generated by immunoSEQ multiplex PCR, the TCRdb table keeps only in-frame clones and is missing some. Among roughly 640,000 clones listed, under 80% were seen once. Sequenced material: memory CD4+ T cells sorted from blood. Subset in this sample: CD45RA-negative fraction. All receptors derive from a woman under 40 in good health.

As regards this clone: Distinct nucleotide sequences in the sample also encode this CDR3. V gene TRBV5-1 combines with J gene TRBJ1-1; D is perhaps TRBD1 (5 bases). Germline CDR1 reads SGHRS; CDR2 reads YFSETQ. The V and J ends lost 0 bases and 1 base respectively, with 7 bases between them. This CDR3 is built from 14 residues. CDR3 in amino acids: CASSLAQGNTEAFF. The CDR3 DNA sequence: TGCGCCAGCAGCTTGGCCCAGGGGAACACTGAAGCTTTCTTT. Full variable domain (remainder filled in from reference TRBV5-1 and TRBJ1-1): KAGVTQTPRYLIKTRGQQVTLSCSPISGHRSVSWYQQTPGQGLQFLFEYFSETQRNKGNFPGRFSGRQFSNSRSEMNVSTLELGDSALYLCASSLAQGNTEAFFGQGTRLTVV.

The chain couples TRBV10-3 to TRBJ2-1, with a weak D call TRBD2 (5 bases). Trimming cost V 6 bases and J 0 bases, with 6 bases left between them. There are 13 residues in the CDR3. CDR1 and CDR2 (germline): ENHRY, SYGVKD. The CDR3 DNA reads TGTGCCATCAGAGGGAGCTCCTACAATGAGCAGTTCTTC. Translating gives CAIRGSSYNEQFF.

A few counts support this clone. Other DNA sequences in the same sample also yield this CDR3. The gene calls are TRBV19 and TRBJ2-7; possible D gene TRBD1, 6 bases. Trimming pared 4 bases from V and 7 bases from J, leaving 11 bases between. Germline assignment: CDR1 LNHDA and CDR2 SQIVND (reference sequence). This CDR3 region has 12 residues. This CDR3 is CASSTQQGEQYF. DNA for the CDR3: TGTGCCAGTAGTACACAACAGGGAGAGCAGTACTTC. Full variable domain (outside the CDR3, taken from reference TRBV19 and TRBJ2-7): DGGITQSPKYLFRKEGQNVTLSCEQNLNHDAMYWYRQDPGQGLRLIYYSQIVNDFQKGDIAEGYSVSREKKESFPLTVTSAQKNPTAFYLCASSTQQGEQYFGPGTRLTVT.

The chain has TRBV29-1 and TRBJ1-5, with 7 bases identical to TRBD1. The CDR3 extends over 13 amino acids. With V trimmed by 3 bases and J by 5 bases, 4 bases remained unmatched. In germline, CDR1 is SQVTM, CDR2 ANQGSEA. CDR3 nucleotides: TGCAGCGTTGAGACCCAGGGGGATCAGCCCCAGCATTTT. Translation gives CSVETQGDQPQHF.

The rearrangement uses TRBV19 and TRBJ2-5, with 12 bases aligning to TRBD1. After removal of 3 bases from V and 3 bases from J, the junction contained 5 bases not matched to a gene. The CDR3 consists of 16 residues. The germline V gene encodes CDR1 LNHDA and CDR2 SQIVND (reference sequence). For the CDR3, the DNA is TGTGCCAGTAGTATGGGTGGGACAGGGGGCAAAGAGACCCAGTACTTC. Its protein is CASSMGGTGGKETQYF.

The rearrangement uses TRBV4-1 and TRBJ2-3; the match to TRBD2 covers 16 bases. Losses at the gene ends were 3 bases for V and 0 bases for J; bases not matched to a gene: 3. The CDR3 has 18 residues. Germline CDR1 reads MGHRA; CDR2 reads YSYEKL. CDR3 protein: CASSQGLAGGTSTDTQYF. The CDR3 DNA reads as TGCGCCAGCAGCCAGGGACTAGCGGGAGGGACTAGCACAGATACGCAGTATTTT.

The chain carries TRBV27 and TRBJ2-1, with TRBD1 identical over 9 bases. Germline V gives CDR1 MNHEY, CDR2 SMNVEV (reference sequence). With V trimmed by 5 bases and J by 9 bases, 17 bases remained unmatched. The CDR3 is made up of 17 amino acids. In DNA, the CDR3 is TGTGCCAGCAGTATCAGGCGTCCGGGACAGGGACCAGGTGAGCAGTTCTTC. This sequence encodes CASSIRRPGQGPGEQFF.

The genes are TRBV30 and TRBJ2-7; no clear D. The CDR3 extends over 11 amino acids. V lost 3 bases and J 1 base, leaving 4 bases between the germline ends. Germline assignment: CDR1 GTSNPN and CDR2 SVGIG (reference sequence). Here the CDR3 DNA reads TGTGCCTGGAGACAGTCCTACGAGCAGTACTTC. Its translation is CAWRQSYEQYF.

The chain links TRBV5-1 to TRBJ2-7; 7 nucleotides align to TRBD1. Germline lookup yields CDR1 SGHRS and CDR2 YFSETQ. The CDR3 spans 16 residues. V trimming: 3 bases; J trimming: 7 bases; junction bases outside the gene matches: 16. DNA of the CDR3: TGCGCCAGCAGCTCGGGATCCGGGACAGCGAGGTCAGAGCAGTACTTC. Translating it yields CASSSGSGTARSEQYF.

The J gene is TRBJ1-3, the V gene TRBV7-2; D is undetermined. The CDR3 is made up of 13 amino acids. Germline-derived CDR1 and CDR2 are SGHTA and FQGNSA. V was clipped by 5 bases and J by 1 base, with 6 bases between them. CDR3 sequence reads: CASSLSSGNTIYF. The CDR3 region has the DNA TGTGCCAGCAGCCTATCTTCTGGAAACACCATATATTTT.

This clone has only one observation. V and J are TRBV7-9 and TRBJ2-3, with 7 nucleotides matching TRBD1. The V and J ends lost 1 base and 3 bases, in that order; junction bases with no gene match: 7. The CDR3 is made up of 16 amino acids. The germline gives CDR1 SEHNR, CDR2 FQNEAQ (reference sequence). In DNA, the CDR3 is TGTGCCAGCAGCTTAGGCAGGGGGTTCAGTACAGATACGCAGTATTTT. Protein product: CASSLGRGFSTDTQYF.

The chain links TRBV15 to TRBJ1-1; no definite D call. This CDR3 is 14 amino acids long. CDR1 and CDR2 (germline): LNHNV, YYDKDF (reference sequence). Between the trimmed V and J ends, which lost 0 bases and 10 bases, there was a span of 15 bases. DNA for the CDR3: TGTGCCACCAGCAGAGATCCGTCCGCATATGGAGCTTTCTTT. Its protein product is CATSRDPSAYGAFF.

The gene calls are TRBV10-3 and TRBJ1-1; no definite D call. Trimming left V 7 bases short and J 1 base short, with 4 bases between. Germline V lookup: CDR1 ENHRY, CDR2 SYGVKD. This CDR3 spans 11 amino acids. CDR3 loop: CAIKGNTEAFF. The CDR3 DNA follows: TGTGCCATCAAAGGGAACACTGAAGCTTTCTTT.

The V call is TRBV25-1, the J call TRBJ2-3, with 10 bases that match TRBD2. The V gene end was trimmed by 7 bases and the J gene end by 1 base; junction bases not matched to a gene: 8. Germline CDR1 reads MGHDK; CDR2 reads SYGVNS. The CDR3 spans 16 residues. The CDR3 bases are TGTGCCAGCACTGTTACTAGCGGGAAGGGCACAGATACGCAGTATTTT. Translated, it gives CASTVTSGKGTDTQYF.

This clone has a handful of counts. This sequence joins TRBV21-1 and TRBJ1-1; the D segment call TRBD1 is taken from the table without a DNA check. TRBV21-1 is reported as a pseudogene. The length of the CDR3 is 18 residues. The CDR3, as DNA: TGTGCCAGCAGCAAAGCGCTTTACCATACGCAGGGGAACACTGAAGCTTTCTTT. As protein: CASSKALYHTQGNTEAFF.

This clone has more than one count but fewer than ten. The chain joins TRBV9 to TRBJ2-5, with 8 bases lining up with TRBD2. The CDR3 is made up of 15 amino acids. V shed 2 bases, J shed 5 bases, and the junction held 8 bases outside the gene matches. From germline, CDR1 is SGDLS and CDR2 YYNGEE. The CDR3 reads CASSVAGGALETQYF. The CDR3 bases are TGTGCCAGCAGCGTGGCCGGGGGGGCTCTGGAGACCCAGTACTTC.

This chain connects TRBV4-1 to TRBJ1-5, with no clear D. This CDR3 has 14 amino acids. Germline V gives CDR1 MGHRA, CDR2 YSYEKL. V shed 5 bases and J shed 9 bases, with 17 bases lying between them. The CDR3 is CASSETALWRPQHF. The CDR3 DNA follows: TGCGCCAGCAGCGAAACGGCTCTATGGCGGCCCCAGCATTTT.

The chain joins TRBV2 to TRBJ2-7, with D maybe TRBD2 (6 bases). CDR3 size: 14 residues. Germline CDR1 SNHLY, CDR2 FYNNEI. Trimming shortened V by 4 bases and J by 2 bases, and 12 bases separated the two germline ends. The CDR3 sequence is CASSAQGGTYEQYF. The CDR3 region has the DNA TGTGCCAGCAGTGCGCAGGGAGGAACCTACGAGCAGTACTTC.

The chain recombines TRBV7-2 with TRBJ2-5; TRBD2 aligns across 10 bases. Germline V gives CDR1 SGHTA, CDR2 FQGNSA. V was clipped by 6 bases and J by 2 bases; unmatched bases: 12. This CDR3 has 17 residues. The CDR3 DNA is TGTGCCAGCAGAGCGGCTAGCGGGAGTCTGGCTCAAGAGACCCAGTACTTC. It specifies CASRAASGSLAQETQYF.

This clone appeared a single time. The chain is built from TRBV7-9 and TRBJ1-3; 9 nucleotides match TRBD1. CDR1 and CDR2 (germline): SEHNR, FQNEAQ (reference sequence). The CDR3 is 15 amino acids. The trim removed 8 bases at V and 3 bases at J, leaving 8 bases unmatched. CDR3 sequence reads: CASRPGQGGGNTIYF. Here the CDR3 DNA reads TGTGCCAGCCGACCGGGACAGGGAGGTGGAAACACCATATATTTT.

This clone was counted only a few times. The chain joins TRBV27 to TRBJ2-7; D uncertain. V lost 5 bases and J lost 0, with 8 bases in between. CDR3 length: 13 residues. Germline CDR1 is MNHEY and CDR2 is SMNVEV (reference sequence). This chain's CDR3 is CASSPLDSYEQYF. Written as DNA, the CDR3 is TGTGCCAGCAGTCCCCTGGACTCCTACGAGCAGTACTTC.

This chain links TRBV7-2 with TRBJ2-5, with TRBD2 matching over 7 bases. This CDR3 comprises 17 residues. The J segment lost 1 base and the V segment lost 0 bases, leaving 8 bases of the junction unmatched. CDR1 is SGHTA, CDR2 FQGNSA, per germline. In DNA form, the CDR3 reads TGTGCCAGCAGCTTAGCCGAGGTTGCTAGCGGCCAAGAGACCCAGTACTTC. Protein product: CASSLAEVASGQETQYF.

This clone appeared once. The chain links TRBV28 to TRBJ2-7, with 12 bases matching TRBD2. Germline V gene sequence: CDR1 MDHEN, CDR2 SYDVKM. The CDR3 runs 15 residues. The junction had 7 bases not matched to a gene; V was cut back by 7 bases and J by 3 bases. The CDR3 protein is CASTRGLAGYYEQYF. In DNA, the CDR3 is TGTGCCAGCACCCGGGGACTAGCGGGCTACTACGAGCAGTACTTC. Filled out from reference TRBV28 and TRBJ2-7, the complete variable domain reads DVKVTQSSRYLVKRTGEKVFLECVQDMDHENMFWYRQDPGLGLRLIYFSYDVKMKEKGDIPEGYSVSREKKERFSLILESASTNQTSMYLCASTRGLAGYYEQYFGPGTRLTVT.

This chain links TRBV19 with TRBJ2-4; perhaps TRBD2 as D (5 bases). The CDR3 has 14 residues. Per the germline V gene, CDR1 is LNHDA and CDR2 is SQIVND (reference sequence). Trimming took 7 bases from V and 9 from J, leaving 19 bases between them. CDR3 nucleotides: TGTGCCAGTAAGCGGTCCCCCCAAACCGGCATTCAGTACTTC. The encoded protein is CASKRSPQTGIQYF. The full variable domain, completed using reference TRBV19 and TRBJ2-4, is DGGITQSPKYLFRKEGQNVTLSCEQNLNHDAMYWYRQDPGQGLRLIYYSQIVNDFQKGDIAEGYSVSREKKESFPLTVTSAQKNPTAFYLCASKRSPQTGIQYFGAGTRLSVL.

This clone was detected a few times. The rearrangement links TRBV10-3 to TRBJ2-7; 10 bases are a match to TRBD1. The germline gives CDR1 ENHRY, CDR2 SYGVKD. The trim removed 0 bases at V and 6 bases at J, leaving 8 bases unmatched. The CDR3 length is 16 residues. CDR3 nucleotide sequence: TGTGCCATCAGTGAGTCCGCGGGGACAGGGGCTCGCGAGCAGTACTTC. This sequence encodes CAISESAGTGAREQYF.

This chain joins TRBV27 and TRBJ2-7; unclear D gene. Germline CDR1 is MNHEY and CDR2 is SMNVEV (reference sequence). The CDR3 contains 15 residues. Trimming shortened V by 4 bases and J by 2 bases, and 15 bases separated the two germline ends. The CDR3 sequence: CASSSGPSWTYEQYF. The CDR3 coding sequence is TGTGCCAGCAGTTCTGGACCGAGCTGGACCTACGAGCAGTACTTC.

The rearrangement links TRBV29-1 to TRBJ2-3; D is possibly TRBD2 (7 bases). V lost 3 bases, J lost 2 bases, and 9 bases lay in between. Germline V gene data show CDR1 as SQVTM and CDR2 as ANQGSEA. CDR3 size: 13 residues. In nucleotides, the CDR3 is TGCAGCGTTGATGGGGGGGCCACAGATACGCAGTATTTT. Its protein product is CSVDGGATDTQYF.

Remarks on this clone: Other DNA sequences from this sample encode an identical CDR3 as well. The chain combines TRBV28 with TRBJ2-7, with a tentative D call TRBD1 (5 bases). Germline loops: CDR1 MDHEN, CDR2 SYDVKM. This CDR3 is 13 amino acids long. V dropped 2 bases and J dropped 0 bases, with 5 bases sitting between them. The CDR3 bases are TGTGCCAGCAGTTTAGACAGCTCCTACGAGCAGTACTTC. Translating it yields CASSLDSSYEQYF.

This clone has only a few counts. The CDR3 sequence is CASSQYGAGTYEQYF. DNA for the CDR3: TGTGCCAGTAGTCAATACGGAGCGGGGACCTACGAGCAGTACTTC. This chain joins TRBV19 and TRBJ2-7, with 7 positions matching TRBD2. CDR1 and CDR2 (germline): LNHDA, SQIVND (reference sequence). With 5 bases clipped from V and 2 bases from J, the junction kept 9 bases outside the gene matches. The CDR3 extends over 15 amino acids. The full variable domain, its missing parts supplied by reference TRBV19 and TRBJ2-7, is DGGITQSPKYLFRKEGQNVTLSCEQNLNHDAMYWYRQDPGQGLRLIYYSQIVNDFQKGDIAEGYSVSREKKESFPLTVTSAQKNPTAFYLCASSQYGAGTYEQYFGPGTRLTVT.

V is TRBV11-2 and J is TRBJ1-1; D is uncertain. Germline CDR1 SGHAT, CDR2 FQNNGV. This CDR3 has 19 amino acids. Trimming stripped 0 bases from V and 5 bases from J, with 25 bases between. Written as DNA, the CDR3 is TGTGCCAGCAGCTTAGATAGGTGGCCTCTGAACGGTGGAGGGACTGAAGCTTTCTTT. Translated, it gives CASSLDRWPLNGGGTEAFF.

The rearrangement joins TRBV30 to TRBJ2-7; D remains unclear. Trimming stripped 1 base from V and 2 bases from J, with 9 bases between. Germline V gene data show CDR1 as GTSNPN and CDR2 as SVGIG (reference sequence). The CDR3 runs 13 residues. The CDR3 sequence: CAWSGETPYEQYF. The CDR3 DNA is TGTGCCTGGAGTGGAGAAACACCCTACGAGCAGTACTTC.

This clone was recorded many times. This chain links TRBV27 with TRBJ1-2; D might be TRBD1 (6 bases). This CDR3 has 13 amino acids. V dropped 5 bases and J dropped 4 bases, with 11 bases sitting between them. Germline CDR1 MNHEY, CDR2 SMNVEV (reference sequence). CDR3 region: CASSPGASYGYTF. For the CDR3, the DNA is TGTGCCAGCAGTCCAGGGGCTTCCTATGGCTACACCTTC.